The clone carrying this T cell receptor (beta chain) came up many times. What it recognizes is unknown. These data are taken from a study of blood T cells in healthy people across ages. Study-level findings and limits: Long-lived donors carried more naive CD4+ cells and greater diversity than aged donors.

Germline CDR1 and CDR2: LNHNV and YYDKDF (reference sequence). The CDR3 loop spans 16 amino acids. The ends lost 2 bases at V and 6 bases at J; junction bases unmatched: 9. Donors were systemically healthy Caucasian individuals from Russia aged roughly 6 to 100 years. No fewer than 6 million PBMCs went into each sample. A J-beta primer mix and a sample-barcoded 5' primer were used in a second PCR of roughly 7 to 12 cycles. There were at least 3 million CDR3-containing paired-end reads obtained from each sample. Using its own MiXCR run on the 5' RACE reads, TCRdb lists one record per CDR3 protein. In the table there are 870,000 or so distinct CDR3 sequences, more than 25% of which are singletons.

The sample consisted of blood. The receptor comes from a woman older than 75 in good health. The rearrangement links TRBV15 to TRBJ1-5; 8 nucleotides line up with TRBD1. CDR3 sequence: CATSRRTGIILQPQHF. CDR3 DNA: TGTGCCACCAGCAGAAGGACAGGGATAATCCTTCAGCCCCAGCATTTT.